The 2 T cell receptor beta chains in this list originate from one sample, sequenced in a study of blood T cell repertoires in COVID-19. Clones were sequenced by immunoSEQ multiplex PCR, and TCRdb holds only the in-frame ones, with some missing. The sample contains over 130,000 clones, around 89% of which appear only once. Material: peripheral blood. These TCRs come from a woman aged 80 or older with acute or convalescent COVID-19.

The CDR3 DNA is TGTGCTAGTGGTCCGCGACAGGACCACCCGGGGAACTCTGGGGCCAACGTCCTGACTTTC. Its translation is CASGPRQDHPGNSGANVLTF. The J gene is TRBJ2-6, the V gene TRBV12-5; a possible D gene is TRBD1 (6 bases). V shed 5 bases and J shed 0 bases, with 23 bases lying between them. CDR1 and CDR2 from the germline V gene are LGHNT and FRNRAP. The CDR3 covers 20 residues.

The chain recombines TRBV6-6 with TRBJ1-1; D is unresolved. The germline V gene encodes CDR1 MNHNY and CDR2 SVGAGI (reference sequence). This CDR3 has 13 residues. V was clipped by 2 bases and J by 5 bases, with 9 bases between them. The CDR3 here is CASSYREFTEAFF. The CDR3 DNA reads TGTGCCAGCAGTTACAGGGAGTTTACTGAAGCTTTCTTT.